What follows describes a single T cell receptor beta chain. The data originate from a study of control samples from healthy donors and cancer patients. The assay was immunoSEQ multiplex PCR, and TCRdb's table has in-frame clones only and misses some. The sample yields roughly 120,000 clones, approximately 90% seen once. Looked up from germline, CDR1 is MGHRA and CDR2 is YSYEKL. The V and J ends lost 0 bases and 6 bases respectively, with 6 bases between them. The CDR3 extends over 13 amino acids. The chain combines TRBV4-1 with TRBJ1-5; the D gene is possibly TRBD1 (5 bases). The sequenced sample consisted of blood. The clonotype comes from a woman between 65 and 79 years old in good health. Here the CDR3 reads CASSQDQGQPQHF. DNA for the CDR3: TGCGCCAGCAGCCAAGATCAGGGTCAGCCCCAGCATTTT.